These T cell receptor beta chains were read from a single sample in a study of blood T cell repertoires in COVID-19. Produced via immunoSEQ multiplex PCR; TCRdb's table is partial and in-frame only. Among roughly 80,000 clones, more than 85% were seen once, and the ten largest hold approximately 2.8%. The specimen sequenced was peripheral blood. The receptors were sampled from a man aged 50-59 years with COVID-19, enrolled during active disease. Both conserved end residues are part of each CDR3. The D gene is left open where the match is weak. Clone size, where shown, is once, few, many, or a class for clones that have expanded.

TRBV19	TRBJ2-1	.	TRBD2	CASRVAGGPDEQFF	TGTGCCAGTAGAGTAGCGGGAGGGCCGGATGAGCAGTTCTTC
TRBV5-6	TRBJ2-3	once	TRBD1	CASSLDRENTQYF	TGTGCCAGCAGCCTTGACAGGGAGAATACGCAGTATTTT
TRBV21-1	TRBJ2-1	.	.	CASVKRESNEQFF	TGTGCCAGCGTCAAGCGGGAGTCAAATGAGCAGTTCTTC
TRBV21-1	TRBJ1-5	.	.	CASSKMEQFSNQPQHF	TGTGCCAGCAGCAAAATGGAACAGTTTAGCAATCAGCCCCAGCATTTT
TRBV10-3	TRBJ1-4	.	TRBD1	CAIRDPGQLNEKLFF	TGTGCCATCAGGGATCCGGGACAGTTGAATGAAAAACTGTTTTTT
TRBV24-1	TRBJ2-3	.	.	CATSDPTGSRADTQYF	TGTGCCACCAGTGATCCCACAGGGTCCCGGGCAGATACGCAGTATTTT
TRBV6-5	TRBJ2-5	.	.	CASSYSEGQETQYF	TGTGCCAGCAGTTACTCGGAGGGCCAAGAGACCCAGTACTTC
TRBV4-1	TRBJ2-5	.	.	CASSQTTIQETQYF	TGCGCCAGCAGCCAAACAACTATCCAAGAGACCCAGTACTTC
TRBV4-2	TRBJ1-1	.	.	CASSQEEVDTGNTEAFF	TGTGCCAGCAGCCAAGAAGAGGTAGACACAGGGAATACTGAAGCTTTCTTT
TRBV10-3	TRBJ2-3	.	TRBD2	CAARGGLAAYTDTQYF	TGTGCCGCAAGGGGGGGACTAGCGGCCTACACAGATACGCAGTATTTT
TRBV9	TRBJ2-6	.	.	CASSVQVSGANVLTF	TGTGCCAGCAGTGTACAGGTGTCTGGGGCCAACGTCCTGACTTTC
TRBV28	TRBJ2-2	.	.	CASITAGGNTGELFF	TGTGCCAGCATTACTGCGGGCGGGAACACCGGGGAGCTGTTTTTT
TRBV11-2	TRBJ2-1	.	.	CASSLGNYNEQFF	TGTGCCAGCAGCCTCGGGAACTACAATGAGCAGTTCTTC
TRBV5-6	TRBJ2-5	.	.	CASSAGETQYF	TGTGCCAGCAGCGCGGGAGAGACCCAGTACTTC
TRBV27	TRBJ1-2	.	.	CASSLSATNYGYTF	TGTGCCAGCAGTTTATCGGCAACGAACTATGGCTACACCTTC
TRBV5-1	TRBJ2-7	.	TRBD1	CASSLEDRAYEQYF	TGCGCCAGCAGCTTGGAAGACAGGGCCTACGAGCAGTACTTC
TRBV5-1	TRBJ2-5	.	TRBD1	CASSLEGQSEETQYF	TGCGCCAGCAGCTTGGAGGGACAGTCTGAAGAGACCCAGTACTTC
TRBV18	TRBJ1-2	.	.	CASEKSGDGYTF	TGTGCCAGCGAAAAGTCCGGTGATGGCTACACCTTC
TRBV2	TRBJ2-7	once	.	CASSDVQDYEQYF	TGTGCCAGCAGTGATGTACAGGACTACGAGCAGTACTTC
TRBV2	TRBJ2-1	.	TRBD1	CASSKTGDNEQFF	TGTGCCAGCAGTAAGACAGGGGACAATGAGCAGTTCTTC
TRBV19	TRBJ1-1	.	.	CASSTVEGGTEAFF	TGTGCCAGTAGTACTGTCGAAGGGGGCACTGAAGCTTTCTTT
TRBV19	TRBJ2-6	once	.	CASSITGSGANVLTF	TGTGCCAGTAGTATTACCGGCTCTGGGGCCAACGTCCTGACTTTC
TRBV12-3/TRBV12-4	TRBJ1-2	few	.	CASNRGAGYGYTF	TGTGCCAGCAACCGGGGGGCCGGCTATGGCTACACCTTC
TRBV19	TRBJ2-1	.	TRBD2	CASSISMSGRGYEQFF	TGTGCCAGTAGTATCTCAATGAGCGGGAGAGGCTATGAGCAGTTCTTC
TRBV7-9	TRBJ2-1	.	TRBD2	CASTLGLAGVGEQFF	TGTGCCAGCACCTTGGGACTAGCGGGAGTTGGTGAGCAGTTCTTC
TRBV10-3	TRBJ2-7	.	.	CAISETVGAYEQYF	TGTGCCATCAGTGAGACGGTAGGGGCCTACGAGCAGTACTTC
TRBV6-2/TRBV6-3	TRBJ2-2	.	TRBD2	CASSYRPSGLAGSGGELFF	TGTGCCAGCAGTTACCGACCCTCCGGACTAGCGGGTTCGGGCGGGGAGCTGTTTTTT
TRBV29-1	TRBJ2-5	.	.	CSASLAAQETQYF	TGCAGCGCCTCACTAGCTGCCCAAGAGACCCAGTACTTC
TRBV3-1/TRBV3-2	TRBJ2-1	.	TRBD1	CASSSWTGENEQFF	TGTGCCAGCAGCTCCTGGACAGGGGAAAATGAGCAGTTCTTC
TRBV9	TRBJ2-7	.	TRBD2	CASSVSGGAAYEQYF	TGTGCCAGCAGCGTTTCGGGAGGGGCCGCCTACGAGCAGTACTTC
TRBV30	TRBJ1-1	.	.	CAWNRDNTEAFF	TGTGCCTGGAACCGCGATAACACTGAAGCTTTCTTT
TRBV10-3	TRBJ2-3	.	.	CAISFSSLTDTQYF	TGTGCCATCAGTTTTAGTAGCCTCACAGATACGCAGTATTTT
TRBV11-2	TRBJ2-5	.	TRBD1	CASSSSRQGAETQYF	TGTGCCAGCAGCTCCAGTCGACAGGGAGCGGAGACCCAGTACTTC
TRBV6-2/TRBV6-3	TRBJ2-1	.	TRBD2	CASSAEGRANEQFF	TGTGCCAGCAGTGCTGAGGGGAGGGCCAATGAGCAGTTCTTC
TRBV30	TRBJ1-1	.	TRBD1	CAWSVSRDRKAFF	TGTGCCTGGAGTGTATCGAGGGACAGAAAAGCTTTCTTT
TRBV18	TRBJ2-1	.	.	CASSPRTTYNEQFF	TGTGCCAGCTCACCTAGAACTACTTACAATGAGCAGTTCTTC
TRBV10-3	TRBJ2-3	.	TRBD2	CAISDSGGVDTQYF	TGTGCCATCAGTGATAGCGGGGGGGTGGATACGCAGTATTTT